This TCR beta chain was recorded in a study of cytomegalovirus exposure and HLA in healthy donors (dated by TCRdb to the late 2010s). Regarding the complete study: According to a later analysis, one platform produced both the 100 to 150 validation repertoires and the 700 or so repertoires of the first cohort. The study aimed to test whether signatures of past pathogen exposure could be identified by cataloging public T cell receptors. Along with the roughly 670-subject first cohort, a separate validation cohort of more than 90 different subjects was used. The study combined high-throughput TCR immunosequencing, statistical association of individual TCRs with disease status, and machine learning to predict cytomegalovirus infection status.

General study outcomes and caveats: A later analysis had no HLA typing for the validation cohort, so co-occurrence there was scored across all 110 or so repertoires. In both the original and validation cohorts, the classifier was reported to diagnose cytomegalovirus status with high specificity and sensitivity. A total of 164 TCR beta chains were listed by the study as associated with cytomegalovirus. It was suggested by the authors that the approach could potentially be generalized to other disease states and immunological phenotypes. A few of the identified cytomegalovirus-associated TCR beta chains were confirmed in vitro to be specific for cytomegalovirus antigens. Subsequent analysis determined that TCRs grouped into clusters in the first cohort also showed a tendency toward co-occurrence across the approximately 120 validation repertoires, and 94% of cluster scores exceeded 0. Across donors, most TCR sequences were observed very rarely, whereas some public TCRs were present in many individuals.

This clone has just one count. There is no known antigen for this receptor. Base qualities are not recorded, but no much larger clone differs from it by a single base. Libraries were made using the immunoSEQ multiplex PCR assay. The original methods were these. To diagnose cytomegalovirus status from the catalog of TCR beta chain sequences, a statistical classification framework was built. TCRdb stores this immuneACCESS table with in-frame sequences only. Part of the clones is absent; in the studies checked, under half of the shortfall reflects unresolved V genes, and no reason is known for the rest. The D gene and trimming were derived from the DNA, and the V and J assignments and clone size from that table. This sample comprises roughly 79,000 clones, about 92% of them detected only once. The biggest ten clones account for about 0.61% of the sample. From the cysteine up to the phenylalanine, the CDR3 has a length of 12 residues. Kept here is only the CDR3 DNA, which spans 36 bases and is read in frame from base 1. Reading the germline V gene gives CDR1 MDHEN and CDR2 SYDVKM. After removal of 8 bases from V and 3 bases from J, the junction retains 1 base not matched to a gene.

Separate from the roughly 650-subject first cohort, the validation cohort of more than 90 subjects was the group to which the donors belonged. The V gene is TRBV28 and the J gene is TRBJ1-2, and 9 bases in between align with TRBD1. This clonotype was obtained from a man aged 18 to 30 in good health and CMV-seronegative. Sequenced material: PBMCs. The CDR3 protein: CASGDRDYGYTF. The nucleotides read TGTGCCAGCGGGGACAGGGACTATGGCTACACCTTC.